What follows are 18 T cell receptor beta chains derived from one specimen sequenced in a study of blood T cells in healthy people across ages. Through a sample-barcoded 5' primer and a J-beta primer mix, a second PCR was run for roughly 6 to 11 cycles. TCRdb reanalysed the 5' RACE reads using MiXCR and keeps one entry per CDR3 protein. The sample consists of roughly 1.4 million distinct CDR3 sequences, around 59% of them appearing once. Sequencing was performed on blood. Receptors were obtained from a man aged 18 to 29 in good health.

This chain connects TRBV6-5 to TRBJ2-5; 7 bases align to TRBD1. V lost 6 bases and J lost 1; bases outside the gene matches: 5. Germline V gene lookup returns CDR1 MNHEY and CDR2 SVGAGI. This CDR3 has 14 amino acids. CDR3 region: CASRMTGSQETQYF. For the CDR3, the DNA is TGTGCCAGCAGGATGACAGGGTCCCAAGAGACCCAGTACTTC.

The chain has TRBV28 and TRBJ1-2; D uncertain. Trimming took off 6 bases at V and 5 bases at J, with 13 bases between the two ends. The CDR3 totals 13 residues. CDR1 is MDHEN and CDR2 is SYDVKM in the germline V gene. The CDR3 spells CASRPAGEYGYTF. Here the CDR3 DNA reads TGTGCCAGCAGACCCGCCGGGGAGTATGGCTACACCTTC.

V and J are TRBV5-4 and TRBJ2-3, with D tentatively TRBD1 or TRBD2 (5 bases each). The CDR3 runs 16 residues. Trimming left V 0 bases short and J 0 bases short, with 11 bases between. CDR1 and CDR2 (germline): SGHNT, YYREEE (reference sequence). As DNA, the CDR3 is TGTGCCAGCAGCTTGGAAACGGGACCGAGCACAGATACGCAGTATTTT. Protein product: CASSLETGPSTDTQYF. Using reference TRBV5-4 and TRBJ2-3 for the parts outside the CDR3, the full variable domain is ETGVTQSPTHLIKTRGQQVTLRCSSQSGHNTVSWYQQALGQGPQFIFQYYREEENGRGNFPPRFSGLQFPNYSSELNVNALELDDSALYLCASSLETGPSTDTQYFGPGTRLTVL.

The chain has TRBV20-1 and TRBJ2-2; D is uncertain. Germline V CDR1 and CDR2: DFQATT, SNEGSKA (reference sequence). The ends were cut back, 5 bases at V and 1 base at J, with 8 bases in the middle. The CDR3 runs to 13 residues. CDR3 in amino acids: CSARRVNTGELFF. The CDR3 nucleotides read TGCAGTGCTCGCCGTGTGAACACCGGGGAGCTGTTTTTT.

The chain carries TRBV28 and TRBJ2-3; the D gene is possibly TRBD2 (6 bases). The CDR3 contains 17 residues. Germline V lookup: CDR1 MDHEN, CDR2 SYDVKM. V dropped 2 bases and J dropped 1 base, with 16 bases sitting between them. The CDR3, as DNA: TGTGCCAGCAGTTTAACGGGGGTGGGGGTACGCACAGATACGCAGTATTTT. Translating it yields CASSLTGVGVRTDTQYF.

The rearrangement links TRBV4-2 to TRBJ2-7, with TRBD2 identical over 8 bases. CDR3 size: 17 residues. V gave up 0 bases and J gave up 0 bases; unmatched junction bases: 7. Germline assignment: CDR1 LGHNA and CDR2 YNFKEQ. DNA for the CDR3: TGTGCCAGCAGCCAAGATTCGGGGGGGCTCCACTCCTACGAGCAGTACTTC. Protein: CASSQDSGGLHSYEQYF.

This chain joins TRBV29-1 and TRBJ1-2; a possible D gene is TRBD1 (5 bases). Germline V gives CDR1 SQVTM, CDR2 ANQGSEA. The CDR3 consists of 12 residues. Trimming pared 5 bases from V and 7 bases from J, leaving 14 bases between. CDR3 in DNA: TGCAGCGTTAGGCCCGGGGGAGCTGGCTACACCTTC. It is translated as CSVRPGGAGYTF.

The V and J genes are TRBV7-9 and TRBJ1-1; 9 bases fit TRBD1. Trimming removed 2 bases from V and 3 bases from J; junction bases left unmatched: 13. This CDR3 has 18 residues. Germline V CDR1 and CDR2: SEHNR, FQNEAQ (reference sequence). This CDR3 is CASSLPRTGGASDTEAFF. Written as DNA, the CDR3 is TGTGCCAGCAGCTTACCTCGAACAGGGGGCGCCTCGGACACTGAAGCTTTCTTT.

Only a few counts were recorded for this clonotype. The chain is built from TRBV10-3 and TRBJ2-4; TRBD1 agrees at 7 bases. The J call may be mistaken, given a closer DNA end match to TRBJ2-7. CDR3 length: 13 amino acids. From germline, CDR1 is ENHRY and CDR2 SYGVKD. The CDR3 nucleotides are TGTGCCATCAGTGGAGAGGGGGCTTACGAGCAGTACTTC. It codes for CAISGEGAYEQYF.

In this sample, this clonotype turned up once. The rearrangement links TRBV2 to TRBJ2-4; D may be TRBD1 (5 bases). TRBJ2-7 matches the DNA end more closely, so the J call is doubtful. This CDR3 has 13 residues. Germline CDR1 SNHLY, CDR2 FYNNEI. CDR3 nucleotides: TGTGCCAGCAGTGAGTTAGGGGTCTACGAGCAGTACTTC. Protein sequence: CASSELGVYEQYF.

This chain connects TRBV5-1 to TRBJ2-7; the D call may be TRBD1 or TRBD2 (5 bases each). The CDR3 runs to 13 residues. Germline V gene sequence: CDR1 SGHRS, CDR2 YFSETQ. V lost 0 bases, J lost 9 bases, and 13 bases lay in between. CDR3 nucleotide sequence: TGCGCCAGCAGCTTGGAGGGCAGGGACGGGCAGTACTTC. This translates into CASSLEGRDGQYF.

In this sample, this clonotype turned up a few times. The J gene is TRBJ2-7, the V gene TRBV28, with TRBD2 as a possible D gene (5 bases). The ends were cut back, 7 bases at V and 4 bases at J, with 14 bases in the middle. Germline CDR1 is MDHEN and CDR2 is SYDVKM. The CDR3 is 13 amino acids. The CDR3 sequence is CASILVGGYEQYF. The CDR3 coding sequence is TGTGCCAGCATCCTAGTAGGAGGTTACGAGCAGTACTTC.

The DNA for the CDR3 is TGTGCCATCAGTGAGGAGGGGATTGTTAGCGAAAAACTGTTTTTT. This sequence encodes CAISEEGIVSEKLFF. V is TRBV10-3 and J is TRBJ1-4; D might be TRBD1 (5 bases). Looked up from germline, CDR1 is ENHRY and CDR2 is SYGVKD. V lost 2 bases and J lost 8, with 15 bases in between. The length of the CDR3 is 15 residues.

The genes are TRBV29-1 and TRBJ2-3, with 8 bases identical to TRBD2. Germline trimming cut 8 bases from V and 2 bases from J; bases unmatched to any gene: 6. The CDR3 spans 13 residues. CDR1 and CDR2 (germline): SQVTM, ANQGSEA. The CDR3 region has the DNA TGCAGCCTTAGCGGGATCAACACAGATACGCAGTATTTT. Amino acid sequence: CSLSGINTDTQYF.

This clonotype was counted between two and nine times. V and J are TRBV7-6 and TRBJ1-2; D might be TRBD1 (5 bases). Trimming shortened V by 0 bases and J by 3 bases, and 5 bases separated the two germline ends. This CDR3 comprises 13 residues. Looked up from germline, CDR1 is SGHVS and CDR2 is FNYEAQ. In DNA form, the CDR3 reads TGTGCCAGCAGCTTAGCGACAGACTATGGCTACACCTTC. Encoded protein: CASSLATDYGYTF.

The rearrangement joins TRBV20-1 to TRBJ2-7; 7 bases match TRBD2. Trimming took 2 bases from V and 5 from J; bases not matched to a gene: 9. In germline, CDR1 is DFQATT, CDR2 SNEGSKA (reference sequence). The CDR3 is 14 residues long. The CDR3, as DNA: TGCAGTGCTAGAAGGCGAGCGGGGAACAACGAGCAGTACTTC. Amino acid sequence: CSARRRAGNNEQYF.

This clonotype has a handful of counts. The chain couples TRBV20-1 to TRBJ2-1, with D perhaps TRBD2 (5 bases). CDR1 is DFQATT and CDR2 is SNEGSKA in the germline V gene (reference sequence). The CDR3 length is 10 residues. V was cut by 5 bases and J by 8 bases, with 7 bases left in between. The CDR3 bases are TGCAGTGCTCCGGGGTATGAGCAGTTCTTC. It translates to CSAPGYEQFF.

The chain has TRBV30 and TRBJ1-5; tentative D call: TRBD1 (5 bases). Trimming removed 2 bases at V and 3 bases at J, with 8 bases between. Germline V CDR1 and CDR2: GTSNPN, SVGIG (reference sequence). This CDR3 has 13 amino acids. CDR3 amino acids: CAWSPGFNQPQHF. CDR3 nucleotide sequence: TGTGCCTGGAGTCCAGGGTTCAATCAGCCCCAGCATTTT.